A single sample is the source of the 25 T cell receptor beta chains below, sequenced in a study of T cells in Graves' hyperthyroidism and ophthalmopathy. TCR beta CDR3 region amplification was performed from RNA transcripts. Initially, a first-round RT-PCR of the TCR CDR3 employed the HTBI primer set. Using its own MiXCR run on the multiplex PCR reads, TCRdb lists one record per CDR3 protein. The sample contains approximately 420,000 distinct CDR3 sequences, roughly 13% of which appear only once. Sequenced sample: blood. The receptors stem from a woman aged 18-29 years with Graves' hyperthyroidism.

This clonotype was observed many times. The V and J genes are TRBV7-9 and TRBJ2-7; 8 bases fit TRBD2. V dropped 5 bases and J dropped 3; count of bases not matched to a gene: 6. Germline values: CDR1 SEHNR, CDR2 FQNEAQ (reference sequence). This CDR3 spans 14 amino acids. DNA of the CDR3: TGTGCCAGCAGCCGTAGCGGGGTCAGCTACGAGCAGTACTTC. It specifies CASSRSGVSYEQYF.

The chain carries TRBV28 and TRBJ1-5; 7 bases align to TRBD1. This CDR3 contains 14 residues. Germline V gene lookup returns CDR1 MDHEN and CDR2 SYDVKM. With V trimmed by 6 bases and J by 3 bases, 5 bases remained unmatched. CDR3 residues: CASSLQGLNQPQHF. DNA for the CDR3: TGTGCCAGCAGCCTACAGGGGCTCAATCAGCCCCAGCATTTT. Looking up the rest from reference TRBV28 and TRBJ1-5 gives the full variable domain: DVKVTQSSRYLVKRTGEKVFLECVQDMDHENMFWYRQDPGLGLRLIYFSYDVKMKEKGDIPEGYSVSREKKERFSLILESASTNQTSMYLCASSLQGLNQPQHFGDGTRLSIL.

In its sample, this clonotype was seen many times. This chain connects TRBV6-1 to TRBJ1-1; TRBD1 might be the D (6 bases). Trimming removed 2 bases at V and 10 bases at J, with 11 bases between. Germline assignment: CDR1 MNHNS and CDR2 SASEGT. The CDR3 length is 12 residues. The CDR3 region is CASSETGIGAFF. As DNA, the CDR3 is TGTGCCAGCAGTGAAACAGGGATCGGAGCTTTCTTT.

This clonotype has only a few counts. This sequence joins TRBV7-2 and TRBJ1-6; 8 bases are a match to TRBD1. This CDR3 comprises 14 residues. CDR1 SGHTA and CDR2 FQGNSA come from the germline V gene. The V segment lost 5 bases and the J segment 9 bases; nucleotides outside the gene matches: 6. The CDR3 here is CASSLDRVISPLHF. CDR3 nucleotide sequence: TGTGCCAGCAGCCTGGACAGGGTGATTTCACCCCTCCACTTT.

This clonotype was found a few times. The J gene is TRBJ2-2, the V gene TRBV19; TRBD1 is a possible D gene (6 bases). Germline V gene data show CDR1 as LNHDA and CDR2 as SQIVND (reference sequence). V was clipped by 7 bases and J by 3 bases, with 15 bases between them. This CDR3 is 15 amino acids long. The CDR3 DNA sequence: TGTGCCAGTACCGCCCAGGGGCGCTACACCGGGGAGCTGTTTTTT. Protein sequence: CASTAQGRYTGELFF.

The V and J genes are TRBV11-2 and TRBJ2-7, with 10 bases matching TRBD2. Trimming at V came to 5 bases and at J to 7 bases, leaving 11 bases not matched to a gene. Germline V gives CDR1 SGHAT, CDR2 FQNNGV. CDR3 length: 15 residues. The CDR3 DNA reads as TGTGCCAGCAGCCACCGGGGACTAGCGAGCAATGAGCAGTACTTC. It yields the protein CASSHRGLASNEQYF.

Only a few counts were recorded for this clonotype. The chain links TRBV5-4 to TRBJ2-5; TRBD1 might be the D (6 bases). Trimming took 3 bases from V and 2 from J, leaving 14 bases between them. This CDR3 region has 15 residues. Looked up from germline, CDR1 is SGHNT and CDR2 is YYREEE (reference sequence). The CDR3 DNA reads TGTGCCAGCAGCTATGGCACAGGGTTGCAAGAGACCCAGTACTTC. This codes for CASSYGTGLQETQYF.

This chain joins TRBV13 and TRBJ1-3, with no clear D. Trimming took off 11 bases at V and 0 bases at J, with 11 bases between the two ends. Germline values: CDR1 PRHDT, CDR2 FYEKMQ (reference sequence). This CDR3 has 13 amino acids. As DNA, the CDR3 is TGTGCCGCTTCAGATTACTCTGGAAACACCATATATTTT. This gives the protein CAASDYSGNTIYF.

This clonotype was detected many times. The chain joins TRBV5-1 to TRBJ1-1, with a weak D call TRBD1 (5 bases). V gave up 0 bases and J gave up 3 bases, with 12 bases separating them. This CDR3 spans 15 amino acids. The germline V gene has CDR1 SGHRS and CDR2 YFSETQ. DNA of the CDR3: TGCGCCAGCAGCTTGGTTCTGGGGCGGGACACTGAAGCTTTCTTT. Its translation is CASSLVLGRDTEAFF. Based on the CDR3 plus reference TRBV5-1 and TRBJ1-1, the full variable domain is KAGVTQTPRYLIKTRGQQVTLSCSPISGHRSVSWYQQTPGQGLQFLFEYFSETQRNKGNFPGRFSGRQFSNSRSEMNVSTLELGDSALYLCASSLVLGRDTEAFFGQGTRLTVV.

The rearrangement uses TRBV6-1 and TRBJ1-2; D remains unclear. Germline V gene sequence: CDR1 MNHNS, CDR2 SASEGT. V was pared by 6 bases and J by 4 bases, with 6 bases between. CDR3 size: 11 residues. The CDR3 sequence: CASRDPYGYTF. CDR3 coding DNA: TGTGCCAGCAGGGACCCCTATGGCTACACCTTC.

This clonotype was recorded many times. The chain recombines TRBV6-1 with TRBJ2-7; D is perhaps TRBD2 (6 bases). V was trimmed by 6 bases and J by 4 bases, leaving 22 bases between them. Germline V gives CDR1 MNHNS, CDR2 SASEGT. The CDR3 length is 16 residues. Here the CDR3 DNA reads TGTGCCAGCAGCTCTCCCCTGTCCCTGGAGGGGTACGAGCAGTACTTC. It translates to CASSSPLSLEGYEQYF.

This clonotype turned up a few times. The chain joins TRBV20-1 to TRBJ2-7; no clear D. Germline V CDR1 and CDR2: DFQATT, SNEGSKA (reference sequence). The CDR3 totals 12 residues. Trimming left V 0 bases short and J 3 bases short, with 6 bases between. The CDR3 loop reads CSARDSLYEQYF. CDR3 coding DNA: TGCAGTGCTAGAGATTCCCTCTACGAGCAGTACTTC.

The chain uses TRBV19 and TRBJ1-2; TRBD1 aligns across 10 bases. CDR3 length equals 15 residues. CDR1 LNHDA and CDR2 SQIVND come from the germline V gene (reference sequence). V lost 1 base, J lost 4 bases, and 3 bases stayed unmatched. The chain's CDR3 is CASSIGQGAAYGYTF. For the CDR3, the DNA is TGTGCCAGTAGTATAGGACAGGGGGCGGCCTATGGCTACACCTTC.

This clonotype has a handful of counts. The V call is TRBV28, the J call TRBJ1-2; unclear D gene. The germline V and J ends were trimmed by 3 bases and 8 bases, with 13 bases remaining between them. CDR3 length: 13 amino acids. From germline, CDR1 is MDHEN and CDR2 SYDVKM. CDR3: CASSFRVIEGYTF. CDR3 DNA: TGTGCCAGCAGTTTTAGGGTAATAGAAGGCTACACCTTC.

The gene calls are TRBV28 and TRBJ2-1; TRBD2 matches 14 bases. V lost 5 bases to trimming and J lost 7 bases; unmatched junction nucleotides: 10. The CDR3 length is 17 residues. Germline CDR1 and CDR2: MDHEN and SYDVKM. The CDR3 loop reads CASSVRLAGGPGNEQFF. For the CDR3, the DNA is TGTGCCAGCAGTGTAAGACTAGCGGGAGGGCCGGGTAATGAGCAGTTCTTC.

This clonotype was observed at least ten times. CDR3 in DNA: TGTGCCAGCAGTTTAGGTGGAGCGGACTACGAGCAGTACTTC. The encoded protein is CASSLGGADYEQYF. This sequence joins TRBV27 and TRBJ2-7, with a weak D call TRBD2 (5 bases). The CDR3 loop spans 14 amino acids. The V end was cut by 2 bases, the J end by 3 bases, with 11 bases between. The germline gives CDR1 MNHEY, CDR2 SMNVEV (reference sequence).

This clonotype was recorded at least ten times. J is TRBJ2-1 and V is TRBV3-1, with 12 bases aligning to TRBD2. The CDR3 runs to 16 residues. J gave up 9 bases and V 4 bases, and 10 bases lay outside the gene matches. CDR1 and CDR2 from the germline V gene are LGHDT and YNNKEL (reference sequence). The CDR3 DNA follows: TGTGCCAGCAGCCTTACCGGGACTAGCGGGTTTGGTGAGCAGTTCTTC. Translated, it gives CASSLTGTSGFGEQFF.

This clonotype has just a few counts. Written as DNA, the CDR3 is TGTGCCAGCAGTTTAAAAATGGAAACAGATACGCAGTATTTT. Protein product: CASSLKMETDTQYF. V is TRBV28 and J is TRBJ2-3, with unresolved D. This CDR3 is 14 amino acids long. Per the germline V gene, CDR1 is MDHEN and CDR2 is SYDVKM. V was trimmed by 2 bases and J by 3 bases, leaving 9 bases between them.

This clonotype was observed many times. The V and J genes are TRBV2 and TRBJ2-7; D is perhaps TRBD1 or TRBD2 (6 bases each). The CDR3 spans 15 residues. CDR1 SNHLY and CDR2 FYNNEI come from the germline V gene. V was pared by 1 base and J by 8 bases, with 18 bases between. CDR3 bases: TGTGCCAGCAGTGAAGTGGGGGCACCCCGGGGGAAGCAGTACTTC. Translating gives CASSEVGAPRGKQYF.

In its sample, this clonotype was seen many times. The chain combines TRBV12-3 or TRBV12-4 with TRBJ2-1; maybe TRBD1 (5 bases). Trimming left V 6 bases short and J 2 bases short, with 11 bases between. The CDR3 consists of 14 residues. CDR3 coding DNA: TGTGCCAGCAGGCCAACAGGCACCTACAATGAGCAGTTCTTC. This translates into CASRPTGTYNEQFF.

This clonotype was recorded at least ten times. This rearrangement joins TRBV3-1 to TRBJ2-2, with 16 nucleotides matching TRBD2. Germline V lookup: CDR1 LGHDT, CDR2 YNNKEL (reference sequence). Unmatched junction bases numbered 1, after V lost 3 bases and J lost 6 bases. The CDR3 is 16 amino acids. CDR3 DNA: TGTGCCAGCAGCCAGGGACTAGCGGGAGGGCCCGGGGAGCTGTTTTTT. Translating gives CASSQGLAGGPGELFF.

The rearrangement links TRBV6-1 to TRBJ2-2; 8 bases agree with TRBD1. Germline-derived CDR1 and CDR2 are MNHNS and SASEGT. This CDR3 comprises 13 residues. J lost 3 bases, V lost 8 bases, and 2 bases had no gene match. The CDR3 coding sequence is TGTGCCAGCCAGGACAGGGACACCGGGGAGCTGTTTTTT. Its translation is CASQDRDTGELFF.

The sample holds many counts of this clonotype. This chain uses TRBV10-1 with TRBJ2-1; D may be TRBD2 (5 bases). The CDR3 contains 13 residues. Trimming shortened V by 0 bases and J by 10 bases, and 10 bases separated the two germline ends. Germline CDR1 WNHNN, CDR2 SYGVQD (reference sequence). The CDR3 bases are TGCGCCAGCAGTGAGTCTATATCGGGAGAGCAGTTCTTC. It yields the protein CASSESISGEQFF.

V usage is TRBV5-4 and J usage is TRBJ2-6, with a tentative D call TRBD2 (6 bases). V lost 4 bases to trimming and J lost 0 bases, with 14 bases between them. Germline CDR1 is SGHNT and CDR2 is YYREEE (reference sequence). The CDR3 runs to 17 residues. This chain's CDR3 is CASSARDSSSGANVLTF. As DNA, the CDR3 is TGTGCCAGCAGCGCCCGGGACTCCTCCTCTGGGGCCAACGTCCTGACTTTC.

The CDR3 here is CATKDRQSPLHF. The DNA of the CDR3 is TGTGCCACTAAGGACAGGCAGTCACCCCTCCACTTT. The chain carries TRBV27 and TRBJ1-6; 7 nucleotides align to TRBD1. The length of the CDR3 is 12 residues. From germline, CDR1 is MNHEY and CDR2 SMNVEV (reference sequence). The V gene end was trimmed by 10 bases and the J gene end by 10 bases; junction bases not matched to a gene: 7.